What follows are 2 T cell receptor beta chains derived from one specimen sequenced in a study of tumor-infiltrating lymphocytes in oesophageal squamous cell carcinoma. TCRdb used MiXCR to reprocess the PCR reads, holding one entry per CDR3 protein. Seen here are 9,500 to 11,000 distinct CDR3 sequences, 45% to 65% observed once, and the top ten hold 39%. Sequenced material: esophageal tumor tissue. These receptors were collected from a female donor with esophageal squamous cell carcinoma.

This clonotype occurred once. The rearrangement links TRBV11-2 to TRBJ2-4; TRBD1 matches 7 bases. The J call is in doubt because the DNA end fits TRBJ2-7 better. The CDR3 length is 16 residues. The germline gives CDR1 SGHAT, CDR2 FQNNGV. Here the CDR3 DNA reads TGTGCCAGCAGCCCCTCCGGGACAGTGAGCTCCTACGAGCAGTACTTC. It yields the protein CASSPSGTVSSYEQYF.

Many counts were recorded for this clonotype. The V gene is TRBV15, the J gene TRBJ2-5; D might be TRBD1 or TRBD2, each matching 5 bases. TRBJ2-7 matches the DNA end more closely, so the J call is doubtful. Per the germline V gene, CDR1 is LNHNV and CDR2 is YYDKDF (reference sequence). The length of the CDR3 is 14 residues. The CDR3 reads CATSRGDRGHEQYF. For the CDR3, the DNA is TGTGCCACCAGCAGGGGGGACCGCGGCCACGAGCAGTACTTC.